The 10 T cell receptor beta chains below were found in one sample sequenced in a study of Ad26.COV2.S vaccination and SARS-CoV-2 variants. Profiled with immunoSEQ multiplex PCR; TCRdb holds only in-frame clones, not every one. The sample records hundreds of thousands of clones, approximately 90% being singletons. The specimen comprised peripheral blood, sampled after recovery from COVID-19. The receptor set was obtained from a human donor who had recovered from COVID-19.

The chain couples TRBV5-1 to TRBJ2-5; D is tentatively TRBD1 or TRBD2 (5 bases each). Germline assignment: CDR1 SGHRS and CDR2 YFSETQ. The germline V and J ends were trimmed by 4 bases and 0 bases, with 10 bases remaining between them. The CDR3 totals 14 residues. CDR3 residues: CASSPGTYQETQYF. The CDR3 nucleotides read TGCGCCAGCAGCCCCGGGACCTACCAAGAGACCCAGTACTTC.

The J gene is TRBJ1-5, the V gene TRBV7-6; a possible D gene is TRBD1 (5 bases). The CDR3 spans 16 residues. With 1 base removed from V and 0 bases from J, the gap between germline ends came to 10 bases. CDR1 SGHVS and CDR2 FNYEAQ come from the germline V gene. The CDR3 DNA reads as TGTGCCAGCAGCTTAGGACAGCTACATAGCAATCAGCCCCAGCATTTT. This gives the protein CASSLGQLHSNQPQHF.

V usage is TRBV2 and J usage is TRBJ2-7; possible D gene TRBD2, 6 bases. In germline, CDR1 is SNHLY, CDR2 FYNNEI. Trimming took off 4 bases at V and 6 bases at J, with 7 bases between the two ends. This CDR3 has 11 residues. Here the CDR3 reads CASSVGGEQYF. In DNA, the CDR3 is TGTGCCAGCAGTGTCGGGGGCGAGCAGTACTTC.

The chain uses TRBV6-6 and TRBJ1-2, with 7 positions matching TRBD1. CDR1 and CDR2 from the germline V gene are MNHNY and SVGAGI (reference sequence). The junction had 10 bases not matched to a gene; V was cut back by 7 bases and J by 2 bases. CDR3 size: 15 residues. This chain's CDR3 is CASTLIGQANYGYTF. The CDR3 region has the DNA TGTGCCAGCACCTTGATCGGACAGGCCAACTATGGCTACACCTTC.

V usage is TRBV7-9 and J usage is TRBJ1-3, with 7 bases matching TRBD1. Trimming cost V 5 bases and J 3 bases; bases outside gene matches: 4. Germline V CDR1 and CDR2: SEHNR, FQNEAQ (reference sequence). CDR3 length: 14 residues. CDR3 sequence (DNA): TGTGCCAGCAGCGCAAGGGACAGTGGAAACACCATATATTTT. Its protein product is CASSARDSGNTIYF.

This chain connects TRBV9 to TRBJ2-3; TRBD2 matches 7 bases. The germline gives CDR1 SGDLS, CDR2 YYNGEE. This CDR3 has 15 amino acids. The J segment lost 4 bases and the V segment lost 4 bases, leaving 9 bases of the junction unmatched. For the CDR3, the DNA is TGTGCCAGCAGCCCCCGGCAGCGGGGCCCAGATACGCAGTATTTT. Translating gives CASSPRQRGPDTQYF.

This chain joins TRBV19 and TRBJ1-5; D is unresolved. The CDR3 is 17 residues long. The V gene lost 6 bases and the J gene lost 2 bases, with 20 bases spanning the gap. The germline gives CDR1 LNHDA, CDR2 SQIVND (reference sequence). The CDR3 DNA follows: TGTGCCAGTAGGAGTACAAACGGGTTGCTACGCAATCAGCCCCAGCATTTT. It codes for CASRSTNGLLRNQPQHF.

The V call is TRBV7-2, the J call TRBJ1-4; the match to TRBD1 covers 10 bases. After removal of 1 base from V and 8 bases from J, the junction contained 4 bases not matched to a gene. Germline V gene lookup returns CDR1 SGHTA and CDR2 FQGNSA. The CDR3 covers 15 residues. The CDR3 nucleotides are TGTGCCAGCAGCTTAGTGACGGGACAGGGGGAAAAACTGTTTTTT. Its translation is CASSLVTGQGEKLFF.

The V gene is TRBV13, the J gene TRBJ2-7; 8 bases align to TRBD1. The junction had 6 bases not matched to a gene; V was cut back by 5 bases and J by 3 bases. Germline values: CDR1 PRHDT, CDR2 FYEKMQ (reference sequence). The CDR3 has 14 residues. The CDR3 nucleotides read TGTGCCAGCAGCCCTGGACAGGGTAACTACGAGCAGTACTTC. Residues: CASSPGQGNYEQYF.

The gene calls are TRBV20-1 and TRBJ1-1, with D unclear. CDR1 is DFQATT, CDR2 SNEGSKA, per germline (reference sequence). V was cut by 3 bases and J by 1 base, with 15 bases left in between. The CDR3 is 15 residues long. CDR3 sequence: CSASALGRTNTEAFF. For the CDR3, the DNA is TGCAGTGCTAGTGCTCTCGGCAGAACGAACACTGAAGCTTTCTTT.